These 21 T cell receptor beta chains were all obtained from the same sample, sequenced in a study of early T cells in non-severe SARS-CoV-2 infection. TCRdb redid the calling of the 5' RACE reads with MiXCR, one entry per CDR3 protein. The sample contains 85,000 to 100,000 distinct CDR3 sequences, about 15% of which appear only once. The sequences come from whole blood, collected at baseline. Receptors were obtained from an adult who was a healthcare worker with PCR-confirmed SARS-CoV-2 infection or an uninfected control (not recorded which).

The V call is TRBV18, the J call TRBJ2-1, with 12 nucleotides matching TRBD2. Unmatched junction bases numbered 4, after V lost 1 base and J lost 0 bases. The length of the CDR3 is 18 residues. The germline V gene encodes CDR1 KGHSH and CDR2 LQKENI. CDR3 amino acids: CASSPRKTSGSSYNEQFF. The CDR3 coding sequence is TGTGCCAGCTCACCACGGAAGACTAGCGGGAGCTCCTACAATGAGCAGTTCTTC.

The V gene is TRBV12-3 or TRBV12-4, the J gene TRBJ2-6, with TRBD1 matching 8 bases. V shed 9 bases, J shed 2 bases, and the junction held 12 bases outside the gene matches. The CDR3 contains 17 residues. CDR3 loop: CARGSGTGLTGANVLTF. The CDR3 coding sequence is TGTGCCAGGGGATCCGGGACAGGATTAACTGGGGCCAACGTCCTGACTTTC.

There are a few counts of this clonotype. The V and J genes are TRBV5-6 and TRBJ1-1, with D perhaps matching TRBD1 (5 bases). Germline loops: CDR1 SGHDT, CDR2 YYEEEE. Trimming took off 2 bases at V and 0 bases at J, with 8 bases between the two ends. CDR3 length equals 14 residues. The CDR3, as DNA: TGTGCCAGCAGCTTAGCAGGGATGAACACTGAAGCTTTCTTT. Translation gives CASSLAGMNTEAFF.

This sequence joins TRBV18 and TRBJ2-4; D is undetermined. The CDR3 covers 15 residues. From germline, CDR1 is KGHSH and CDR2 LQKENI. Trimming removed 2 bases at V and 0 bases at J, with 8 bases between. CDR3 in DNA: TGTGCCAGCTCACCATTGCCGCTAGCCAAAAACATTCAGTACTTC. Encoded protein: CASSPLPLAKNIQYF.

The CDR3 DNA reads TGCAGCGCACAGGGGAAGACCGGGGAGCTGTTTTTT. Translating it yields CSAQGKTGELFF. V gene TRBV29-1 combines with J gene TRBJ2-2; 7 bases are a match to TRBD1. The CDR3 consists of 12 residues. Germline assignment: CDR1 SQVTM and CDR2 ANQGSEA. The V and J ends lost 7 bases and 5 bases, in that order; junction bases with no gene match: 4.

This clonotype was seen repeatedly, ten times or more. The chain links TRBV28 to TRBJ2-7; 9 positions agree with TRBD1. V was pared by 6 bases and J by 2 bases, with 5 bases of the junction left unmatched. This CDR3 contains 14 residues. The germline V gene encodes CDR1 MDHEN and CDR2 SYDVKM. CDR3 protein: CASRQRQGAYEQYF. DNA of the CDR3: TGTGCCAGCAGACAAAGACAGGGGGCCTACGAGCAGTACTTC.

This clonotype has a handful of counts. The rearrangement uses TRBV14 and TRBJ2-7, with TRBD2 identical over 8 bases. The germline V gene has CDR1 SGHDN and CDR2 FVKESK. The CDR3 contains 13 residues. Germline trimming cut 4 bases from V and 6 bases from J; bases unmatched to any gene: 5. CDR3 DNA sequence: TGTGCCAGCAGCCTAAAGGCGGGGGGCGAGCAGTACTTC. This gives the protein CASSLKAGGEQYF.

This chain uses TRBV6-2 or TRBV6-3 with TRBJ1-4; D remains unclear. Germline CDR1 reads MNHEY; CDR2 reads SVGEGT. This CDR3 region has 12 residues. V dropped 2 bases and J dropped 8 bases, with 6 bases sitting between them. The CDR3 DNA sequence: TGTGCCAGCAGTTACATCCCGGAAAAACTGTTTTTT. It codes for CASSYIPEKLFF.

The chain recombines TRBV9 with TRBJ1-3; D ambiguous. CDR3 length: 13 residues. Deletions cut 10 bases from V and 0 bases from J, with 11 bases between. Germline values: CDR1 SGDLS, CDR2 YYNGEE. As DNA, the CDR3 is TGTGCCTCCCAGAGGGACTCTGGAAACACCATATATTTT. Translated: CASQRDSGNTIYF. The full variable domain, with the rest looked up from reference TRBV9 and TRBJ1-3, is DSGVTQTPKHLITATGQRVTLRCSPRSGDLSVYWYQQSLDQGLQFLIQYYNGEERAKGNILERFSAQQFPDLHSELNLSSLELGDSALYFCASQRDSGNTIYFGEGSWLTVV.

This clonotype has a count of ten or more. The chain recombines TRBV20-1 with TRBJ2-5; D unresolved. Germline lookup yields CDR1 DFQATT and CDR2 SNEGSKA (reference sequence). The length of the CDR3 is 12 residues. V was shortened by 3 bases and J by 4 bases, with 9 bases between the two germline ends. CDR3 sequence reads: CSASSVGETQYF. The CDR3 region has the DNA TGCAGTGCTAGTTCCGTCGGAGAGACCCAGTACTTC.

The gene calls are TRBV6-1 and TRBJ2-7; D not certain. In germline, CDR1 is MNHNS, CDR2 SASEGT. The CDR3 length is 12 residues. Deletions cut 6 bases from V and 2 bases from J, with 8 bases between. The CDR3 DNA sequence: TGTGCCAGCAGAGTACAGCCCTACGAGCAGTACTTC. Its protein is CASRVQPYEQYF.

This clonotype was seen only a few times. The chain carries TRBV12-5 and TRBJ1-2, with 9 positions matching TRBD1. Germline V gene lookup returns CDR1 LGHNT and CDR2 FRNRAP. The CDR3 is made up of 14 amino acids. V was clipped by 5 bases and J by 7 bases; unmatched bases: 8. The CDR3 bases are TGTGCTAGTGGTCTCCCCGGGACAGGGTCTGGCTACACCTTC. Protein sequence: CASGLPGTGSGYTF.

This clonotype showed up just a few times. The genes are TRBV2 and TRBJ2-7, with 7 bases fitting TRBD2. V dropped 2 bases and J dropped 2; count of bases not matched to a gene: 6. The CDR3 is 15 residues long. Germline V gene sequence: CDR1 SNHLY, CDR2 FYNNEI. In nucleotides, the CDR3 is TGTGCCAGCAGTGAATCGGGAGGCCTACCCTACGAGCAGTACTTC. This gives the protein CASSESGGLPYEQYF.

The rearrangement links TRBV7-2 to TRBJ2-7, with D maybe TRBD2 (5 bases). CDR1 and CDR2 (germline): SGHTA, FQGNSA. The CDR3 sequence is 14 residues long. Trimming shortened V by 1 base and J by 5 bases, and 12 bases separated the two germline ends. The CDR3 DNA follows: TGTGCCAGCAGCTTAGACGGGATTCTAGACGAGCAGTACTTC. Translating gives CASSLDGILDEQYF.

This chain uses TRBV5-1 with TRBJ2-7; possible D gene TRBD1, 5 bases. CDR1 is SGHRS and CDR2 is YFSETQ in the germline V gene. Trimming took 4 bases from V and 2 from J, leaving 13 bases between them. This CDR3 has 14 residues. The CDR3 coding sequence is TGCGCCAGCAGCCCTGGGCCAGGGACCTACGAGCAGTACTTC. Its translation is CASSPGPGTYEQYF.

The table lists this clonotype with a few counts. The chain is built from TRBV7-8 and TRBJ2-7, with D uncertain. The CDR3 has 14 residues. The V end lost 2 bases, the J end lost 0 bases, and 8 bases lay between the germline ends. Germline values: CDR1 SGHVS, CDR2 FQNEAQ. The CDR3 nucleotides are TGTGCCAGCAGCTTAAAAGCCTTCTCCTACGAGCAGTACTTC. Its protein product is CASSLKAFSYEQYF.

This clonotype showed up just a few times. V and J are TRBV5-4 and TRBJ2-5; 8 nucleotides line up with TRBD1. The junction had 9 bases not matched to a gene; V was cut back by 6 bases and J by 5 bases. The germline V gene has CDR1 SGHNT and CDR2 YYREEE (reference sequence). This CDR3 is 14 amino acids long. CDR3 coding DNA: TGTGCCAGCACCCCGGACAGGGCGGGTGAGACCCAGTACTTC. It encodes CASTPDRAGETQYF.

The sample holds a few counts of this clonotype. V and J are TRBV4-3 and TRBJ2-5; the match to TRBD2 covers 8 bases. CDR3 size: 14 residues. The V and J ends lost 4 bases and 5 bases, in that order; junction bases with no gene match: 6. Germline-derived CDR1 and CDR2 are LGHNA and YSLEER. The CDR3 bases are TGCGCCAGCAGCCGGGGACTAGGGGACGAGACCCAGTACTTC. As protein: CASSRGLGDETQYF.

The sample holds a few counts of this clonotype. Here the CDR3 reads CASSPLLRQEGAGELFF. The CDR3 DNA follows: TGTGCCAGCAGCCCGCTATTAAGACAGGAGGGAGCCGGGGAGCTGTTTTTT. This sequence joins TRBV7-2 and TRBJ2-2; D may correspond to TRBD1 or TRBD2 (6 bases each). Trimming pared 5 bases from V and 6 bases from J, leaving 22 bases between. Germline V gene data show CDR1 as SGHTA and CDR2 as FQGNSA. This CDR3 has 17 amino acids.

In its sample, this clonotype was seen many times. The CDR3 DNA sequence: TGTGCCAGCAGGCGACAGACTTCAACTAATGAAAAACTGTTTTTT. Translation gives CASRRQTSTNEKLFF. This sequence joins TRBV6-5 and TRBJ1-4; D may be TRBD1 (5 bases). The CDR3 runs to 15 residues. The V gene's germline CDR1 is MNHEY and CDR2 SVGAGI. Trimming took 6 bases from V and 0 from J, leaving 11 bases between them.

This clonotype was seen a few times. The V gene is TRBV30, the J gene TRBJ2-2; D unclear. The V end lost 8 bases, the J end lost 0 bases, and 10 bases lay between the germline ends. This CDR3 region has 13 residues. CDR1 GTSNPN and CDR2 SVGIG come from the germline V gene (reference sequence). The CDR3 is CAQDTTNTGELFF. The CDR3 nucleotides are TGTGCCCAAGACACTACGAACACCGGGGAGCTGTTTTTT.